One sample yielded the 26 T cell receptor beta chains listed below, sequenced in a study of blood T cell repertoires in COVID-19. Clones were read by immunoSEQ multiplex PCR, and TCRdb kept only the in-frame ones, dropping some. This sample has roughly 350,000 clones, with more than 85% found just once. Sequencing was carried out using PBMCs or T cells enriched from blood (not recorded which). The receptor source for this set is a woman younger than 45 who had recovered from COVID-19.

This clone has a single count. At one end the junction does not follow the germline gene, possibly because of a read error. V usage is TRBV19 and J usage is TRBJ1-1; D is perhaps TRBD1 (6 bases). The V gene's germline CDR1 is LNHDA and CDR2 SQIVND (reference sequence). CDR3 size: 13 residues. CDR3 loop: CASRIGGGTEAFF. DNA of the CDR3: TGTGCCAGTAGGATAGGGGGGGGAACTGAAGCTTTCTTT.

The chain is built from TRBV7-2 and TRBJ2-1; D remains ambiguous. The CDR3 has 15 residues. The V gene's germline CDR1 is SGHTA and CDR2 FQGNSA. V was clipped by 5 bases and J by 6 bases, with 17 bases between them. The CDR3 loop is CASSPRRVGSNEQFF. DNA for the CDR3: TGTGCCAGCAGCCCCAGGCGAGTCGGAAGCAATGAGCAGTTCTTC.

The chain joins TRBV7-8 to TRBJ2-5; 7 positions match TRBD2. The CDR3 length is 18 residues. Germline loops: CDR1 SGHVS, CDR2 FQNEAQ. V was pared by 0 bases and J by 3 bases, with 13 bases of the junction left unmatched. CDR3 DNA sequence: TGTGCCAGCAGCTTAGCGCGGATTTTAGGGCTAGCGGAAGAGACCCAGTACTTC. This sequence encodes CASSLARILGLAEETQYF.

CDR3 region: CASRTGGESSPLHF. The CDR3 bases are TGTGCCAGTAGGACAGGGGGCGAGAGCTCACCCCTCCACTTT. V usage is TRBV19 and J usage is TRBJ1-6, with 10 bases aligning to TRBD1. Trimming took 6 bases from V and 10 from J; bases not matched to a gene: 6. Germline CDR1 is LNHDA and CDR2 is SQIVND (reference sequence). This CDR3 comprises 14 residues.

This clone was seen a single time. This chain uses TRBV30 with TRBJ1-2; a possible D gene is TRBD1 (6 bases). Germline loops: CDR1 GTSNPN, CDR2 SVGIG (reference sequence). Trimming took off 4 bases at V and 8 bases at J, with 17 bases between the two ends. The CDR3 is 13 residues long. CDR3 sequence (DNA): TGTGCCTGGACCCGCCAGGGGAGCGTAGGCTACACCTTC. Protein product: CAWTRQGSVGYTF.

There are a few counts of this clone. The chain is built from TRBV28 and TRBJ2-5; TRBD2 aligns across 7 bases. Per germline, CDR1 MDHEN and CDR2 SYDVKM. The CDR3 extends over 15 amino acids. V lost 5 bases to trimming and J lost 3 bases; unmatched junction nucleotides: 9. CDR3 region: CASSPERREKETQYF. The DNA for the CDR3 is TGTGCCAGCAGTCCTGAGCGGCGGGAGAAAGAGACCCAGTACTTC.

This clone came up a few times. The J gene is TRBJ2-7, the V gene TRBV7-3; 11 positions match TRBD2. Germline V gene sequence: CDR1 SGHTA, CDR2 FQGTGA. The CDR3 has 18 residues. V shed 2 bases, J shed 5 bases, and the junction held 14 bases outside the gene matches. The CDR3 region is CASSLFPASGGLTHEQYF. The CDR3 bases are TGTGCCAGCAGCTTATTTCCGGCTAGCGGGGGGCTAACCCACGAGCAGTACTTC.

The rearrangement joins TRBV7-8 to TRBJ2-1; 10 bases match TRBD2. Germline V gene data show CDR1 as SGHVS and CDR2 as FQNEAQ. This CDR3 is 16 amino acids long. The V segment lost 2 bases and the J segment 8 bases; nucleotides outside the gene matches: 9. The CDR3 reads CASSLLSGGAGHEQFF. DNA for the CDR3: TGTGCCAGCAGCTTATTAAGCGGGGGGGCCGGGCATGAGCAGTTCTTC.

The J gene is TRBJ2-3, the V gene TRBV7-2; D may be TRBD1 (6 bases). Germline V CDR1 and CDR2: SGHTA, FQGNSA. This CDR3 spans 16 amino acids. Between the trimmed V and J ends, which lost 3 bases and 1 base, there was a span of 14 bases. The CDR3 DNA reads as TGTGCCAGCAGCTTTAGGGGGTCCTCGGGCACAGATACGCAGTATTTT. This codes for CASSFRGSSGTDTQYF.

The rearrangement uses TRBV3-1 (or the pseudogene TRBV3-2) and TRBJ2-1; unclear D gene. This CDR3 comprises 16 residues. Trimming took 2 bases from V and 0 from J, leaving 11 bases between them. Germline V CDR1 and CDR2: LGHDT, YNNKEL (reference sequence). The CDR3 coding sequence is TGTGCCAGCAGCCAACTCCCGGCTAGCTCCTACAATGAGCAGTTCTTC. Amino acid sequence: CASSQLPASSYNEQFF.

The chain uses TRBV28 and TRBJ2-1, with 10 bases that match TRBD2. Germline V gives CDR1 MDHEN, CDR2 SYDVKM. The CDR3 has 15 residues. Trimming took 4 bases from V and 7 from J; bases not matched to a gene: 7. DNA for the CDR3: TGTGCCAGCAGTTCCCCTCCTAGCGGGAGAAATGAGCAGTTCTTC. Translated, it gives CASSSPPSGRNEQFF.

V gene TRBV27 combines with J gene TRBJ2-3; TRBD2 matches at 7 bases. This CDR3 is built from 15 residues. V lost 8 bases, J lost 2 bases, and 10 bases stayed unmatched. Per the germline V gene, CDR1 is MNHEY and CDR2 is SMNVEV (reference sequence). The CDR3 is CASAIWEGITDTQYF. In DNA, the CDR3 is TGTGCCAGCGCCATATGGGAGGGAATCACAGATACGCAGTATTTT.

The chain carries TRBV7-8 and TRBJ2-2; TRBD2 is a possible D gene (5 bases). V was clipped by 9 bases and J by 5 bases, with 16 bases between them. The CDR3 consists of 14 residues. Per the germline V gene, CDR1 is SGHVS and CDR2 is FQNEAQ. Here the CDR3 reads CASTLGRRTGELFF. The CDR3, as DNA: TGTGCCAGTACCCTCGGGCGGAGGACCGGGGAGCTGTTTTTT.

On this clone itself: Relative to the germline gene, one junction end is altered; a read error may explain this. This sequence joins TRBV7-9 and TRBJ1-1; D gene unclear. Germline loops: CDR1 SEHNR, CDR2 FQNEAQ (reference sequence). There are 10 residues in the CDR3. DNA for the CDR3: TGTGCCAGCAGCTCCCTAGAGGAAATCTTT. Translated, it gives CASSSLEEIF.

The V and J genes are TRBV6-5 and TRBJ2-1; no firm D call. Germline V gene lookup returns CDR1 MNHEY and CDR2 SVGAGI. The CDR3 is 13 residues long. The V and J ends lost 7 bases and 7 bases respectively, with 14 bases between them. The CDR3 DNA is TGTGCCAGCACTCCGAACAGTATAAATGAGCAGTTCTTC. It codes for CASTPNSINEQFF.

The chain recombines TRBV28 with TRBJ1-1; maybe TRBD1 (6 bases). Between the trimmed V and J ends, which lost 6 bases and 4 bases, there was a span of 12 bases. CDR1 MDHEN and CDR2 SYDVKM come from the germline V gene. The CDR3 is 13 residues long. The CDR3: CASRAQGSTEAFF. The DNA of the CDR3 is TGTGCCAGCAGGGCTCAGGGGTCCACTGAAGCTTTCTTT.

The chain links TRBV11-3 to TRBJ2-5, with 8 bases identical to TRBD2. V trimming: 3 bases; J trimming: 4 bases; junction bases outside the gene matches: 1. The CDR3 runs to 13 residues. CDR1 SGHNT and CDR2 YENEEA come from the germline V gene. The CDR3 DNA reads as TGTGCCAGCAGCTTCGGACTAGCAGAGACCCAGTACTTC. Translated, it gives CASSFGLAETQYF. Together with reference TRBV11-3 and TRBJ2-5, the CDR3 gives the full variable domain: EAGVVQSPRYKIIEKKQPVAFWCNPISGHNTLYWYLQNLGQGPELLIRYENEEAVDDSQLPKDRFSAERLKGVDSTLKIQPAELGDSAVYLCASSFGLAETQYFGPGTRLLVL.

The rearrangement links TRBV6-1 to TRBJ2-7, with 10 bases fitting TRBD2. Germline CDR1 MNHNS, CDR2 SASEGT. The J segment lost 3 bases and the V segment lost 2 bases, leaving 10 bases of the junction unmatched. The CDR3 totals 17 residues. The CDR3, as DNA: TGTGCCAGCAGTGAAACTAGCGGGAATAGTGGTCTCTACGAGCAGTACTTC. Translation gives CASSETSGNSGLYEQYF.

The V gene is TRBV7-2, the J gene TRBJ2-5, with 7 positions matching TRBD1. Germline trimming cut 7 bases from V and 6 bases from J; bases unmatched to any gene: 2. CDR1 SGHTA and CDR2 FQGNSA come from the germline V gene. The CDR3 consists of 11 residues. The CDR3 spells CASTRGQTQYF. In DNA, the CDR3 is TGTGCCAGCACAAGGGGGCAGACCCAGTACTTC.

CDR3 nucleotide sequence: TGTGCCAGCAGCACAACAGGGGATGGCTACACCTTC. It translates to CASSTTGDGYTF. The chain carries TRBV7-8 and TRBJ1-2, with 7 nucleotides matching TRBD1. J lost 6 bases, V lost 5 bases, and 3 bases had no gene match. This CDR3 spans 12 amino acids. Per germline, CDR1 SGHVS and CDR2 FQNEAQ.

The V and J genes are TRBV28 and TRBJ2-7, with TRBD2 as a possible D gene (6 bases). The ends were cut back, 8 bases at V and 2 bases at J, with 16 bases in the middle. Germline-derived CDR1 and CDR2 are MDHEN and SYDVKM. The CDR3 runs 14 residues. CDR3 sequence reads: CASHQAREPYEQYF. Here the CDR3 DNA reads TGTGCCAGCCATCAGGCGCGGGAACCCTACGAGCAGTACTTC.

Regarding this clone: The junction departs from germline at one end; a sequencing error may be responsible. The chain joins TRBV7-7 to TRBJ2-5; a possible D gene is TRBD1 (5 bases). Germline CDR1 SSHAT, CDR2 FNYEAQ (reference sequence). This CDR3 has 16 residues. The CDR3 DNA sequence: TGTGCTAGCAGCCCAACATCGCAGGGCGTCCAAGAGACCCAGTACTTC. Its protein is CASSPTSQGVQETQYF.

DNA for the CDR3: TGTGCCAGCAGTATCCAGAACACTGAAGCTTTCTTT. Amino acids: CASSIQNTEAFF. The chain recombines TRBV12-3 or TRBV12-4 with TRBJ1-1; no definite D call. Between the trimmed V and J ends, which lost 5 bases and 1 base, there was a span of 5 bases. The CDR3 covers 12 residues.

J is TRBJ2-7 and V is TRBV12-3 or TRBV12-4; TRBD1 is a possible D gene (5 bases). This CDR3 spans 12 amino acids. V lost 5 bases, J lost 3 bases, and 8 bases lay in between. In DNA form, the CDR3 reads TGTGCCAGCAGTACAGGTCACTACGAGCAGTACTTC. Translated, it gives CASSTGHYEQYF.

This chain links TRBV7-9 with TRBJ2-1, with 11 nucleotides matching TRBD2. V shed 3 bases, J shed 14 bases, and the junction held 0 bases outside the gene matches. Per the germline V gene, CDR1 is SEHNR and CDR2 is FQNEAQ (reference sequence). The CDR3 is 11 amino acids. CDR3 bases: TGTGCCAGCAGCTTGGGACTAGCGGAGTTCTTC. Its protein is CASSLGLAEFF. The full variable domain, rest sourced from reference TRBV7-9 and TRBJ2-1, is DTGVSQNPRHKITKRGQNVTFRCDPISEHNRLYWYRQTLGQGPEFLTYFQNEAQLEKSRLLSDRFSAERPKGSFSTLEIQRTEQGDSAMYLCASSLGLAEFFGPGTRLTVL.

This chain connects TRBV15 to TRBJ2-1; D might be TRBD1 (5 bases). Trimming left V 3 bases short and J 0 bases short, with 12 bases between. This CDR3 region has 16 residues. The germline V gene encodes CDR1 LNHNV and CDR2 YYDKDF (reference sequence). The CDR3 sequence: CATSRHRYSSYNEQFF. The CDR3, as DNA: TGTGCCACCAGCAGGCACAGGTATAGCTCCTACAATGAGCAGTTCTTC.